This passage covers 20 T cell receptor beta chains from one sample sequenced in a study of cytomegalovirus exposure and HLA in healthy donors. With 60 Vbeta and 13 Jbeta primers, the PCR was carried out. Using immunoSEQ multiplex PCR, the repertoire was profiled, and TCRdb retains in-frame clones only, with some absent. Here the sample spans 150,000 to 200,000 clones, around 79% being singletons. Sequenced: PBMCs. These receptors all stem from a woman between 40 and 55 years old in good health and CMV-seropositive.

This clone has a single count. V gene TRBV5-1 combines with J gene TRBJ2-7; TRBD2 aligns across 11 bases. The junction had 10 bases not matched to a gene; V was cut back by 4 bases and J by 4 bases. This CDR3 has 16 residues. CDR1 SGHRS and CDR2 YFSETQ come from the germline V gene. CDR3 protein: CASSPEASGGLYEQYF. CDR3 DNA: TGCGCCAGCAGCCCGGAAGCTAGCGGGGGGCTTTACGAGCAGTACTTC. The full variable domain, completed using reference TRBV5-1 and TRBJ2-7, is KAGVTQTPRYLIKTRGQQVTLSCSPISGHRSVSWYQQTPGQGLQFLFEYFSETQRNKGNFPGRFSGRQFSNSRSEMNVSTLELGDSALYLCASSPEASGGLYEQYFGPGTRLTVT.

This chain joins TRBV5-4 and TRBJ2-3, with unresolved D. V was shortened by 0 bases and J by 1 base, with 6 bases between the two germline ends. The CDR3 totals 14 residues. CDR1 and CDR2 from the germline V gene are SGHNT and YYREEE (reference sequence). CDR3 DNA sequence: TGTGCCAGCAGCTTGGGAGGAGGCACAGATACGCAGTATTTT. Translating it yields CASSLGGGTDTQYF.

This chain joins TRBV29-1 and TRBJ1-5, with TRBD1 as a possible D gene (6 bases). CDR1 and CDR2 (germline): SQVTM, ANQGSEA. The CDR3 spans 12 residues. V was cut by 7 bases and J by 7 bases, with 14 bases left in between. CDR3 in DNA: TGCAGCGCTCAAACAGGGTCGCAGCCCCAGCATTTT. This gives the protein CSAQTGSQPQHF. Supplemented by reference TRBV29-1 and TRBJ1-5, the full variable domain reads SAVISQKPSRDICQRGTSLTIQCQVDSQVTMMFWYRQQPGQSLTLIATANQGSEATYESGFVIDKFPISRPNLTFSTLTVSNMSPEDSSIYLCSAQTGSQPQHFGDGTRLSIL.

The rearrangement joins TRBV6-4 to TRBJ1-1, with no clear D. V was pared by 4 bases and J by 0 bases, with 12 bases between. Germline V gene sequence: CDR1 MRHNA, CDR2 SNTAGT. The CDR3 is 15 amino acids. CDR3 DNA sequence: TGTGCCAGCAGTGTCGATGGTGGAGTGAACACTGAAGCTTTCTTT. Translating it yields CASSVDGGVNTEAFF.

V usage is TRBV7-6 and J usage is TRBJ2-1; 12 bases agree with TRBD2. Germline V gives CDR1 SGHVS, CDR2 FNYEAQ. The CDR3 has 18 amino acids. V lost 6 bases and J lost 2; bases outside the gene matches: 11. The CDR3 DNA sequence: TGTGCCAGCAGTTCTACTAGCGGGGGGCCAGGAGCCTACAATGAGCAGTTCTTC. Translated: CASSSTSGGPGAYNEQFF.

This sequence joins TRBV11-3 and TRBJ1-1; D call uncertain. Germline assignment: CDR1 SGHNT and CDR2 YENEEA. V gave up 4 bases and J gave up 1 base, with 10 bases separating them. This CDR3 is built from 14 residues. The CDR3 nucleotides read TGTGCCAGCAGCTCAGGACGGGGGAACACTGAAGCTTTCTTT. Its protein product is CASSSGRGNTEAFF.

The J gene is TRBJ2-3, the V gene TRBV30; a possible D gene is TRBD2 (7 bases). Trimming cost V 2 bases and J 5 bases, with 11 bases left between them. The CDR3 runs 13 residues. CDR1 GTSNPN and CDR2 SVGIG come from the germline V gene (reference sequence). This CDR3 reads CAWSLGGRDTQYF. The CDR3 DNA follows: TGTGCCTGGAGTTTGGGGGGGCGAGATACGCAGTATTTT.

This clone has just a few counts. J is TRBJ1-1 and V is TRBV30, with D possibly being TRBD1 (6 bases). CDR1 is GTSNPN and CDR2 is SVGIG in the germline V gene (reference sequence). CDR3 length equals 15 residues. The V gene lost 1 base and the J gene lost 1 base, with 13 bases spanning the gap. CDR3 sequence reads: CAWSEPGTPNTEAFF. The CDR3 DNA is TGTGCCTGGAGTGAGCCCGGGACACCGAACACTGAAGCTTTCTTT.

The chain joins TRBV7-9 to TRBJ1-1; D may be TRBD1 (5 bases). V dropped 5 bases and J dropped 2 bases, with 9 bases sitting between them. The CDR3 contains 13 residues. Per the germline V gene, CDR1 is SEHNR and CDR2 is FQNEAQ (reference sequence). CDR3 nucleotide sequence: TGTGCCAGCAGCCCAACAGGTAACACTGAAGCTTTCTTT. Protein: CASSPTGNTEAFF.

V and J are TRBV30 and TRBJ1-3; the D is unclear. V lost 4 bases and J 0 bases, leaving 10 bases between the germline ends. Germline V gene data show CDR1 as GTSNPN and CDR2 as SVGIG (reference sequence). There are 14 residues in the CDR3. CDR3 bases: TGTGCCTGGACGTCCATTAGCTCTGGAAACACCATATATTTT. Its translation: CAWTSISSGNTIYF.

This chain connects TRBV25-1 to TRBJ1-2; TRBD1 aligns across 8 bases. V was clipped by 4 bases and J by 8 bases; unmatched bases: 9. Germline V gene sequence: CDR1 MGHDK, CDR2 SYGVNS. The CDR3 spans 14 residues. The CDR3 sequence is CASSGDRGARGYTF. The CDR3, as DNA: TGTGCCAGCAGTGGCGACAGGGGCGCGAGAGGCTACACCTTC.

J is TRBJ1-1 and V is TRBV5-1, with TRBD1 identical over 7 bases. The CDR3 extends over 15 amino acids. With V trimmed by 2 bases and J by 3 bases, 7 bases remained unmatched. The germline CDR1 and CDR2 sequences are SGHRS and YFSETQ. CDR3 sequence (DNA): TGCGCCAGCAGCTTCGAGGGGACAGATTACACTGAAGCTTTCTTT. It yields the protein CASSFEGTDYTEAFF.

The chain joins TRBV21-1 to TRBJ2-7; the table calls TRBD1, which could not be checked here. TRBV21-1 is tagged as a pseudogene. The CDR3 is 13 amino acids. CDR3 amino acids: CASGRDREYEQYF. CDR3 bases: TGTGCCAGCGGGAGGGACAGGGAGTACGAGCAGTACTTC.

The chain is built from TRBV4-2 and TRBJ2-7; 10 bases fit TRBD1. The V segment lost 3 bases and the J segment 5 bases; nucleotides outside the gene matches: 10. The CDR3 spans 16 residues. Per germline, CDR1 LGHNA and CDR2 YNFKEQ. CDR3 sequence reads: CASSQGTGDLGDEQYF. In DNA form, the CDR3 reads TGTGCCAGCAGCCAGGGGACAGGGGACCTGGGGGACGAGCAGTACTTC.

The V gene is TRBV7-2, the J gene TRBJ2-2, with D maybe TRBD1 (6 bases). The CDR3 has 15 residues. V shed 5 bases and J shed 4 bases, with 14 bases lying between them. CDR1 and CDR2 (germline): SGHTA, FQGNSA. CDR3 sequence (DNA): TGTGCCAGCAGCCTAAAAGGGGGTCGCACCGGGGAGCTGTTTTTT. Amino acid sequence: CASSLKGGRTGELFF.

CDR3 sequence reads: CAISERLSEADNQPQHF. Here the CDR3 DNA reads TGTGCCATCAGTGAAAGATTGTCAGAGGCTGATAATCAGCCCCAGCATTTT. This sequence joins TRBV10-3 and TRBJ1-5, with no clear D. Trimming took 3 bases from V and 4 from J, leaving 19 bases between them. This CDR3 has 17 amino acids. CDR1 is ENHRY and CDR2 is SYGVKD in the germline V gene.

DNA of the CDR3: TGCGCCAGCAGTCCCGGTCCTAGCACAGATACGCAGTATTTT. This codes for CASSPGPSTDTQYF. The chain is built from TRBV5-1 and TRBJ2-3; D is undetermined. The germline CDR1 and CDR2 sequences are SGHRS and YFSETQ. CDR3 size: 14 residues. V was cut by 5 bases and J by 0 bases, with 10 bases left in between.

This chain links TRBV7-9 with TRBJ1-6; 7 bases agree with TRBD1. The CDR3 totals 14 residues. CDR1 is SEHNR, CDR2 FQNEAQ, per germline (reference sequence). Losses at the gene ends were 7 bases for V and 10 bases for J; bases not matched to a gene: 10. In nucleotides, the CDR3 is TGTGCCAGCACCGAGGACAGGAGATCCTCACCCCTCCACTTT. This gives the protein CASTEDRRSSPLHF.

The chain's CDR3 is CASSSQGKGSPLHF. In DNA, the CDR3 is TGTGCCAGCAGTTCCCAGGGGAAGGGTTCACCCCTCCACTTT. The rearrangement joins TRBV2 to TRBJ1-6; weak D call: TRBD1 (6 bases). In germline, CDR1 is SNHLY, CDR2 FYNNEI. V lost 5 bases, J lost 9 bases, and 14 bases lay in between. This CDR3 spans 14 amino acids.

This clone occurred a few times. The rearrangement links TRBV19 to TRBJ1-2; the match to TRBD1 covers 10 bases. The germline CDR1 and CDR2 sequences are LNHDA and SQIVND (reference sequence). The CDR3 length is 14 residues. V shed 8 bases, J shed 4 bases, and the junction held 7 bases outside the gene matches. CDR3 coding DNA: TGTGCCAGTGCGAAGACAGGGGGCTCCTATGGCTACACCTTC. Translated, it gives CASAKTGGSYGYTF.